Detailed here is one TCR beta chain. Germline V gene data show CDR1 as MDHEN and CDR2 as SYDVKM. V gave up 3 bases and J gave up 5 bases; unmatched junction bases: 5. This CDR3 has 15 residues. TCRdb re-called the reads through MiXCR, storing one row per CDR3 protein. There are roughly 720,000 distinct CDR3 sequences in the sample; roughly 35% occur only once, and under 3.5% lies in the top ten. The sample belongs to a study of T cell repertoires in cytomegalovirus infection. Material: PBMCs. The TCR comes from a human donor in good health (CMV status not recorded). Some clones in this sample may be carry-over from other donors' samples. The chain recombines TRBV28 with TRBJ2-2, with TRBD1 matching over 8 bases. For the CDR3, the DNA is TGTGCCAGCAGTTTCTACAGGACAGGGACCGGGGAGCTGTTTTTT. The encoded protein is CASSFYRTGTGELFF.